This T cell receptor beta chain comes out of a study of STAT5B mutations in CD4+ large granular lymphocyte leukemia. Overall study findings and caveats: Main leukemic clonotypes were patient-specific, but 20% to 25% appeared at low frequency elsewhere. CD4-sorted patient repertoires seemed more clonal than healthy CD4+ repertoires. Data were not HLA-matched across samples.

Method: immunoSEQ multiplex PCR; TCRdb's copy keeps in-frame clones and lacks some. The sample includes 25,000 to 40,000 clones, roughly four fifths of them seen just once. Points on this clone: Its antigen remains unidentified. No DNA is shown, since the ends of the CDR3 on it are uncertain; the CDR3 is the one TCRdb lists.

This TCR was sampled from a human donor in good health. The specimen sequenced was CD4+ T cells from blood buffy coats.

The CDR3 loop reads CASSSSVLRGRRQETQYF. This chain links TRBV28 with TRBJ2-5. Per the germline V gene, CDR1 is MDHEN and CDR2 is SYDVKM. The CDR3 length equals 18 residues, ends included.